Shown below are 21 T cell receptor beta chains from a single sample sequenced in a study of CD8 T cells in ankylosing spondylitis. TCRdb re-called the 5' RACE reads with MiXCR, one entry per CDR3 protein. Of around 180,000 distinct CDR3 sequences listed, roughly 13% were seen once; the top ten hold about 10%. Sequenced input: blood, either unsorted or a sorted T cell fraction (not recorded which). These receptor sequences come from a female donor with ankylosing spondylitis or in good health (not recorded which).

This clonotype was picked up a small number of times. This rearrangement joins TRBV12-3 or TRBV12-4 to TRBJ2-3; TRBD2 matches at 9 bases. CDR3 length: 18 amino acids. V lost 0 bases and J lost 3; bases outside the gene matches: 10. CDR3 residues: CASSLALSSGSSTDTQYF. The CDR3, as DNA: TGTGCCAGCAGTTTAGCGCTAAGTAGCGGGAGCTCGACAGATACGCAGTATTTT.

This clonotype was detected ten times or more. The chain's CDR3 is CASSPWTGTGEQFF. The DNA of the CDR3 is TGTGCCAGCAGCCCCTGGACAGGGACGGGTGAGCAGTTCTTC. The V and J genes are TRBV7-9 and TRBJ2-1; 8 bases agree with TRBD1. After removal of 5 bases from V and 9 bases from J, the junction contained 9 bases not matched to a gene. The V gene's germline CDR1 is SEHNR and CDR2 FQNEAQ (reference sequence). The CDR3 length is 14 residues.

This clonotype was detected a few times. The chain uses TRBV7-8 and TRBJ2-7; 7 bases agree with TRBD1. In germline, CDR1 is SGHVS, CDR2 FQNEAQ. The CDR3 length is 14 residues. V shed 5 bases and J 0 bases; nucleotides not matched to a gene: 4. Written as DNA, the CDR3 is TGTGCCAGCAGCCCAGGGGGTAGCTCCTACGAGCAGTACTTC. Its translation: CASSPGGSSYEQYF.

The chain carries TRBV5-6 and TRBJ1-4; no definite D call. The ends were cut back, 4 bases at V and 8 bases at J, with 15 bases in the middle. Germline assignment: CDR1 SGHDT and CDR2 YYEEEE. This CDR3 region has 14 residues. The CDR3 DNA is TGTGCCAGCAGCAGCCGGGATACGGAGGAAAAACTGTTTTTT. It specifies CASSSRDTEEKLFF.

Details on this clonotype: A much larger clone lies one base from this, so it may be a read error. V and J are TRBV4-3 and TRBJ2-3; D is possibly TRBD2 (5 bases). The CDR3 is made up of 15 amino acids. Germline V gene lookup returns CDR1 LGHNA and CDR2 YSLEER. CDR3 region: CAGSQDPGRGDTQYF. CDR3 sequence (DNA): TGCGCCGGCAGCCAAGATCCAGGTCGCGGGGATACGCAGTATTTT.

This clonotype was counted at least ten times. The chain combines TRBV7-3 with TRBJ2-3; D might be TRBD1 (6 bases). V lost 0 bases and J lost 4, with 11 bases in between. Germline V gene sequence: CDR1 SGHTA, CDR2 FQGTGA. The CDR3 has 15 residues. The CDR3 reads CASSLTGGVADTQYF. The DNA of the CDR3 is TGTGCCAGCAGCTTAACAGGGGGAGTCGCAGATACGCAGTATTTT.

This clonotype has ten or more counts. The V gene is TRBV12-3 or TRBV12-4, the J gene TRBJ2-1; 10 nucleotides agree with TRBD2. CDR3 length equals 16 residues. V was pared by 7 bases and J by 4 bases, with 10 bases of the junction left unmatched. CDR3 in amino acids: CASIPTPGLAYNEQFF. In DNA form, the CDR3 reads TGTGCCAGCATCCCTACACCGGGACTAGCGTACAATGAGCAGTTCTTC.

This clonotype was detected only once. The genes are TRBV3-1 and TRBJ2-1; D remains unclear. Germline-derived CDR1 and CDR2 are LGHDT and YNNKEL (reference sequence). V was shortened by 11 bases and J by 2 bases, with 22 bases between the two germline ends. The CDR3 has 16 residues. CDR3 sequence (DNA): TGTGCCTCCAGCAAGGATGTACTTTGGACCTACAATGAGCAGTTCTTC. As protein: CASSKDVLWTYNEQFF.

This clonotype was recorded a few times. This CDR3 is CSVGGSGSGANVLTF. CDR3 bases: TGCAGCGTTGGTGGCTCGGGGTCCGGGGCCAACGTCCTGACTTTC. J is TRBJ2-6 and V is TRBV29-1; a possible D gene is TRBD2 (5 bases). The CDR3 covers 15 residues. The ends were cut back, 4 bases at V and 4 bases at J, with 14 bases in the middle. The V gene's germline CDR1 is SQVTM and CDR2 ANQGSEA.

CDR3 nucleotide sequence: TGCAGCGCTCAAGAATCCCAGGGGGCGAATGGCTACACCTTC. It specifies CSAQESQGANGYTF. V is TRBV29-1 and J is TRBJ1-2, with TRBD1 identical over 8 bases. Germline loops: CDR1 SQVTM, CDR2 ANQGSEA. The J segment lost 6 bases and the V segment lost 7 bases, leaving 13 bases of the junction unmatched. The CDR3 spans 14 residues.

This clonotype showed up many times. The chain uses TRBV10-3 and TRBJ2-5; 12 bases line up with TRBD2. V was pared by 7 bases and J by 5 bases, with 5 bases of the junction left unmatched. Germline assignment: CDR1 ENHRY and CDR2 SYGVKD. This CDR3 has 14 residues. The CDR3 loop reads CAIKGTSGLETQYF. In DNA, the CDR3 is TGTGCCATCAAAGGGACTAGCGGGTTGGAGACCCAGTACTTC.

This clonotype has ten or more counts. The genes are TRBV2 and TRBJ2-3; 9 bases are shared with TRBD2. This CDR3 contains 15 residues. Losses at the gene ends were 6 bases for V and 3 bases for J; bases not matched to a gene: 7. Per the germline V gene, CDR1 is SNHLY and CDR2 is FYNNEI. CDR3 coding DNA: TGTGCCAGCAGCATAGCGGGAGCCGGGACAGATACGCAGTATTTT. Translation gives CASSIAGAGTDTQYF.

DNA of the CDR3: TGTGCCAGCAGTGAATGGGGGAACACTGAAGCTTTCTTT. Its protein product is CASSEWGNTEAFF. V is TRBV25-1 and J is TRBJ1-1; D gene ambiguous. The CDR3 is made up of 13 amino acids. The V and J ends lost 1 base and 1 base respectively, with 4 bases between them. CDR1 is MGHDK, CDR2 SYGVNS, per germline.

This clonotype was detected many times. This chain links TRBV5-1 with TRBJ2-7, with D possibly matching TRBD2 (5 bases). The CDR3 is made up of 13 amino acids. The V and J ends lost 4 bases and 5 bases respectively, with 13 bases between them. Germline lookup yields CDR1 SGHRS and CDR2 YFSETQ. CDR3: CASSPGPGNEQYF. For the CDR3, the DNA is TGCGCCAGCAGCCCCGGGCCGGGGAACGAGCAGTACTTC.

The V and J genes are TRBV5-4 and TRBJ2-2; 7 bases fit TRBD2. Trimming cost V 3 bases and J 7 bases; bases outside gene matches: 9. Germline loops: CDR1 SGHNT, CDR2 YYREEE (reference sequence). The CDR3 runs to 15 residues. CDR3 protein: CASSSAGSALGELFF. Written as DNA, the CDR3 is TGTGCCAGCAGCTCAGCGGGATCCGCACTCGGGGAGCTGTTTTTT.

Written as DNA, the CDR3 is TGTGCCAGCTCACCACAGGATAAGGACAGGGGGATCCACGAGCAGTACTTC. As protein: CASSPQDKDRGIHEQYF. The V and J genes are TRBV18 and TRBJ2-7, with TRBD1 identical over 10 bases. J lost 5 bases, V lost 1 base, and 11 bases had no gene match. Germline CDR1 and CDR2: KGHSH and LQKENI. The CDR3 consists of 17 residues.

This clonotype was seen at least ten times. The chain carries TRBV5-6 and TRBJ2-7; possible D gene TRBD2, 6 bases. Germline V gene sequence: CDR1 SGHDT, CDR2 YYEEEE. Trimming removed 5 bases from V and 9 bases from J, with 21 bases in between. CDR3 length: 14 residues. The CDR3 DNA reads as TGTGCCAGCAGGTTGCCGCGGGGCCTCGGCTGGCAGTACTTC. It codes for CASRLPRGLGWQYF. Combining the CDR3 with reference TRBV5-6 and TRBJ2-7 gives the whole variable domain DAGVTQSPTHLIKTRGQQVTLRCSPKSGHDTVSWYQQALGQGPQFIFQYYEEEERQRGNFPDRFSGHQFPNYSSELNVNALLLGDSALYLCASRLPRGLGWQYFGPGTRLTVT.

This clonotype was counted a few times. The chain links TRBV5-5 to TRBJ1-1; 7 positions agree with TRBD1. The J segment lost 5 bases and the V segment lost 3 bases, leaving 4 bases of the junction unmatched. The CDR3 extends over 13 amino acids. Germline assignment: CDR1 SGHKS and CDR2 YYEKEE (reference sequence). The DNA for the CDR3 is TGTGCCAGCAGCTACACAGGGGCTACTGAAGCTTTCTTT. Translation gives CASSYTGATEAFF.

This clonotype was detected many times. The gene calls are TRBV20-1 and TRBJ2-1, with a weak D call TRBD1 (5 bases). Germline V lookup: CDR1 DFQATT, CDR2 SNEGSKA (reference sequence). Trimming cost V 3 bases and J 8 bases, with 20 bases left between them. This CDR3 has 15 residues. The CDR3 is CSARDPGQLFYEQFF. The CDR3 nucleotides read TGCAGTGCTAGGGACCCCGGACAACTTTTCTATGAGCAGTTCTTC.

This clonotype has at least ten counts. This chain joins TRBV29-1 and TRBJ2-3; 7 bases are shared with TRBD2. V was clipped by 6 bases and J by 1 base; unmatched bases: 19. This CDR3 has 18 amino acids. Per germline, CDR1 SQVTM and CDR2 ANQGSEA. CDR3 protein: CSVGGTETSAGGTDTQYF. CDR3 in DNA: TGCAGCGTGGGGGGGACGGAAACTAGCGCTGGGGGCACAGATACGCAGTATTTT.

This clonotype was seen a handful of times. The rearrangement uses TRBV5-1 and TRBJ2-3; tentative D call: TRBD1 (5 bases). The CDR3 contains 15 residues. Germline lookup yields CDR1 SGHRS and CDR2 YFSETQ. Trimming took 4 bases from V and 2 from J, leaving 14 bases between them. The chain's CDR3 is CASSPEGHNTDTQYF. DNA of the CDR3: TGCGCCAGCAGCCCCGAAGGACACAACACAGATACGCAGTATTTT.